Below are 31 T cell receptor beta chains sequenced from a single sample in a study of post-analysis software for immune sequencing data. Whole-study findings and limits: Patients showed TRBV5-6, TRBV5-1 and TRBV20-1 among five TRBV segments more frequent than in controls.

The antigens for these receptors are not known. TCR beta cDNA libraries included unique molecular identifiers. MiXCR, run by TCRdb on the PCR reads, gives a single entry per CDR3 protein. Found here are about 200,000 distinct CDR3 sequences, over 25% of them singletons; the top ten hold approximately 3%. The sequenced sample consisted of blood. The receptors derive from a girl aged 2-17 years with multiple sclerosis.

On this clonotype itself: A read error may explain this, as a much larger clone is one base away. The chain uses TRBV7-9 and TRBJ2-7; 11 bases are a match to TRBD2. Germline CDR1 reads SEHNR; CDR2 reads FQNEAQ (reference sequence). The CDR3 is made up of 15 amino acids. In DNA form, the CDR3 reads TGTGCCAACAGCTTGCTAGCGGGAGGCAGGGGGGAGCAGTACTTC. Translated: CANSLLAGGRGEQYF.

This clonotype showed up just a few times. The rearrangement uses TRBV7-2 and TRBJ2-7, with unresolved D. With 1 base removed from V and 3 bases from J, the gap between germline ends came to 7 bases. CDR3 length equals 13 residues. The germline gives CDR1 SGHTA, CDR2 FQGNSA. Here the CDR3 reads CASSLVRNYEQYF. The CDR3 bases are TGTGCCAGCAGCTTAGTGCGTAACTACGAGCAGTACTTC. The full variable domain, with the rest looked up from reference TRBV7-2 and TRBJ2-7, is GAGVSQSPSNKVTEKGKDVELRCDPISGHTALYWYRQSLGQGLEFLIYFQGNSAPDKSGLPSDRFSAERTGGSVSTLTIQRTQQEDSAVYLCASSLVRNYEQYFGPGTRLTVT.

The chain couples TRBV5-1 to TRBJ2-5; maybe TRBD1 (8 bases). Germline CDR1 SGHRS, CDR2 YFSETQ. The CDR3 runs 15 residues. V lost 4 bases, J lost 11 bases, and 24 bases lay in between. In nucleotides, the CDR3 is TGCGCCAGCAGCCCGTACGACAGGGGCGCGGGGGAACAGTACTTC. Its protein is CASSPYDRGAGEQYF.

This clonotype appeared many times. The chain carries TRBV29-1 and TRBJ2-7; no firm D call. The CDR3 totals 12 residues. In germline, CDR1 is SQVTM, CDR2 ANQGSEA. Trimming shortened V by 1 base and J by 2 bases, and 6 bases separated the two germline ends. In DNA form, the CDR3 reads TGCAGCGTTGAAGCGGTTCCCTACGAGCAGTACTTC. This codes for CSVEAVPYEQYF.

Many counts were recorded for this clonotype. The chain uses TRBV29-1 and TRBJ2-4; D is perhaps TRBD1 (7 bases). Germline CDR1 reads SQVTM; CDR2 reads ANQGSEA. There are 13 residues in the CDR3. Trimming left V 4 bases short and J 3 bases short, with 10 bases between. CDR3: CSVGRDSKNIQYF. The CDR3 nucleotides read TGCAGCGTTGGGAGGGACAGCAAAAACATTCAGTACTTC. Full variable domain (missing parts from reference TRBV29-1 and TRBJ2-4): SAVISQKPSRDICQRGTSLTIQCQVDSQVTMMFWYRQQPGQSLTLIATANQGSEATYESGFVIDKFPISRPNLTFSTLTVSNMSPEDSSIYLCSVGRDSKNIQYFGAGTRLSVL.

This clonotype appeared a few times. The J gene is TRBJ2-1, the V gene TRBV23-1; 8 bases are shared with TRBD2. TRBV23-1 is an ORF, with its function uncertain. CDR3 length: 15 residues. V was clipped by 2 bases and J by 7 bases; unmatched bases: 7. Here the CDR3 DNA reads TGCGCCAGCAGTCAAATCGTCAGCGGGAGTAATGAGCAGTTCTTC. Protein sequence: CASSQIVSGSNEQFF.

This clonotype has a count of ten or more. This chain links TRBV4-1 with TRBJ2-5, with 7 bases lining up with TRBD1. Per germline, CDR1 MGHRA and CDR2 YSYEKL. The CDR3 has 16 amino acids. The V segment lost 4 bases and the J segment 5 bases; nucleotides outside the gene matches: 13. DNA of the CDR3: TGCGCCAGCAGCCGGGGCCGGACAGGTCGAGGGGAGACCCAGTACTTC. It translates to CASSRGRTGRGETQYF.

The chain carries TRBV6-5 and TRBJ2-7; 11 bases align to TRBD2. Germline CDR1 MNHEY, CDR2 SVGAGI. Trimming took 5 bases from V and 4 from J; bases not matched to a gene: 7. This CDR3 region has 15 residues. The CDR3 region has the DNA TGTGCCAGCAGTCCCATAGCGGGAGGGGGATACGAGCAGTACTTC. It is translated as CASSPIAGGGYEQYF.

This clonotype was seen just once. The chain combines TRBV20-1 with TRBJ2-7; 7 bases map to TRBD2. The CDR3 spans 15 residues. Germline assignment: CDR1 DFQATT and CDR2 SNEGSKA (reference sequence). Unmatched junction bases numbered 13, after V lost 6 bases and J lost 2 bases. CDR3 sequence reads: CSAWRVGRAPYEQYF. The CDR3 region has the DNA TGCAGTGCGTGGCGGGTGGGGAGGGCCCCCTACGAGCAGTACTTC.

This clonotype has ten or more counts. The chain couples TRBV18 to TRBJ2-5; D may be TRBD1 or TRBD2 (5 bases each). The CDR3 length is 14 residues. CDR1 is KGHSH, CDR2 LQKENI, per germline. The ends were cut back, 3 bases at V and 5 bases at J, with 13 bases in the middle. The CDR3 protein is CASSPNGRDETQYF. The CDR3 nucleotides read TGTGCCAGCTCACCCAACGGTAGGGACGAGACCCAGTACTTC.

The rearrangement uses TRBV7-2 and TRBJ2-5; no firm D call. Germline loops: CDR1 SGHTA, CDR2 FQGNSA. The CDR3 extends over 13 amino acids. Between the trimmed V and J ends, which lost 2 bases and 13 bases, there was a span of 17 bases. DNA for the CDR3: TGTGCCAGCAGCTTACTTAGGCTCAATGAGCTGTACTTC. Translated, it gives CASSLLRLNELYF. Together with reference TRBV7-2 and TRBJ2-5, the CDR3 gives the full variable domain: GAGVSQSPSNKVTEKGKDVELRCDPISGHTALYWYRQSLGQGLEFLIYFQGNSAPDKSGLPSDRFSAERTGGSVSTLTIQRTQQEDSAVYLCASSLLRLNELYFGPGTRLLVL.

This clonotype was counted between two and nine times. Just one base apart from a much larger clone, this may be a read error. CDR3 region: CASSLNGAMDNYGYTF. The CDR3 DNA follows: TGCGCCAGCAGCTTGAACGGGGCCATGGACAACTATGGCTACACCTTC. The V and J genes are TRBV5-1 and TRBJ1-2, with D maybe TRBD1 (5 bases). The V end was cut by 1 base, the J end by 2 bases, with 15 bases between. The V gene's germline CDR1 is SGHRS and CDR2 YFSETQ. The CDR3 has 16 amino acids.

The chain couples TRBV28 to TRBJ2-7; the match to TRBD2 covers 8 bases. The CDR3 contains 14 residues. CDR1 is MDHEN and CDR2 is SYDVKM in the germline V gene. The junction had 7 bases not matched to a gene; V was cut back by 3 bases and J by 6 bases. DNA of the CDR3: TGTGCCAGCAGTTTCCGGGGGGGATTACGCGAGCAGTACTTC. It yields the protein CASSFRGGLREQYF.

CDR3: CASRPGTGGSPLHF. As DNA, the CDR3 is TGTGCCAGCAGACCCGGGACTGGTGGTTCACCCCTCCACTTT. V is TRBV7-9 and J is TRBJ1-6; TRBD1 is a possible D gene (5 bases). V lost 6 bases and J 9 bases, leaving 15 bases between the germline ends. The CDR3 runs 14 residues. Per the germline V gene, CDR1 is SEHNR and CDR2 is FQNEAQ (reference sequence).

This clonotype was detected many times. The chain recombines TRBV15 with TRBJ2-1; 12 nucleotides align to TRBD1. The trim removed 3 bases at V and 8 bases at J, leaving 8 bases unmatched. Germline CDR1 reads LNHNV; CDR2 reads YYDKDF (reference sequence). This CDR3 comprises 16 residues. Written as DNA, the CDR3 is TGTGCCACCAGCAGGCACGGGACAGGGGGCTTGGATGAGCAGTTCTTC. Its protein product is CATSRHGTGGLDEQFF.

In the case of this clonotype: A read error may explain this, as a much larger clone is one base away. The chain uses TRBV29-1 and TRBJ2-5; no reliable D call. Germline CDR1 is SQVTM and CDR2 is ANQGSEA. This CDR3 contains 15 residues. Deletions cut 0 bases from V and 11 bases from J, with 22 bases between. CDR3 protein: CSVEDAKGPYNEQYF. In nucleotides, the CDR3 is TGCAGCGTTGAAGATGCTAAGGGTCCCTACAATGAGCAGTACTTC.

As concerns this clonotype: The CDR3 ends on some other residue instead of the conserved phenylalanine or tryptophan, so this is likely a read error. This chain connects TRBV5-1 to TRBJ1-1; TRBD1 is a possible D gene (6 bases). Per germline, CDR1 SGHRS and CDR2 YFSETQ. Trimming took off 0 bases at V and 1 base at J, with 7 bases between the two ends. This CDR3 region has 14 residues. This chain's CDR3 is CASSLDRANTEAFC. Here the CDR3 DNA reads TGCGCCAGCAGCTTGGACAGGGCGAACACTGAAGCTTTCTGT.

The rearrangement joins TRBV3-1 to TRBJ1-1; D unresolved. This CDR3 has 13 amino acids. CDR1 is LGHDT and CDR2 is YNNKEL in the germline V gene (reference sequence). Trimming took 1 base from V and 4 from J, leaving 7 bases between them. CDR3 nucleotides: TGTGCCAGCAGCCAAGTCGGGCCCACTGAAGCTTTCTTT. Its translation is CASSQVGPTEAFF.

The chain couples TRBV7-9 to TRBJ2-3; TRBD2 might be the D (6 bases). The germline CDR1 and CDR2 sequences are SEHNR and FQNEAQ (reference sequence). CDR3 size: 15 residues. The germline V and J ends were trimmed by 3 bases and 3 bases, with 13 bases remaining between them. This CDR3 is CASSFIGTETDTQYF. The CDR3 DNA is TGTGCCAGCAGCTTTATTGGGACTGAAACAGATACGCAGTATTTT.

This clonotype has ten or more counts. The CDR3, as DNA: TGTGCCAGCAGCGGGAAAGGGAGGCAAGAGACCCAGTACTTC. This translates into CASSGKGRQETQYF. The rearrangement uses TRBV13 and TRBJ2-5; possible D gene TRBD2, 6 bases. Germline loops: CDR1 PRHDT, CDR2 FYEKMQ (reference sequence). The CDR3 spans 14 residues. Trimming removed 5 bases at V and 2 bases at J, with 12 bases between.

This clonotype was observed a few times. The chain carries TRBV20-1 and TRBJ1-6, with 11 bases fitting TRBD1. Germline V gene lookup returns CDR1 DFQATT and CDR2 SNEGSKA (reference sequence). The CDR3 has 14 amino acids. V dropped 0 bases and J dropped 14; count of bases not matched to a gene: 6. The CDR3: CSARDPGQGVSLHF. As DNA, the CDR3 is TGCAGTGCTAGAGACCCGGGACAGGGGGTATCCCTCCACTTT.

This clonotype was recorded many times. This chain connects TRBV27 to TRBJ2-7; no clear D. V lost 0 bases and J 5 bases, leaving 11 bases between the germline ends. The CDR3 runs 14 residues. Germline loops: CDR1 MNHEY, CDR2 SMNVEV (reference sequence). CDR3 residues: CASSLSSLVDEQYF. The CDR3 DNA sequence: TGTGCCAGCAGTTTATCCTCTCTAGTTGACGAGCAGTACTTC.

In this sample, this clonotype turned up many times. The chain carries TRBV7-3 and TRBJ2-5; a possible D gene is TRBD2 (6 bases). The length of the CDR3 is 14 residues. Trimming left V 3 bases short and J 4 bases short, with 12 bases between. In germline, CDR1 is SGHTA, CDR2 FQGTGA. This CDR3 is CASSFSSGGETQYF. In nucleotides, the CDR3 is TGTGCCAGCAGCTTTAGTAGCGGTGGAGAGACCCAGTACTTC.

For this clonotype: This may be a read error, as it is one base from a much larger clone. This CDR3 is missing its conserved last phenylalanine or tryptophan, likely due to a read error. This rearrangement joins TRBV7-2 to TRBJ2-5; 12 bases align to TRBD2. Germline V gives CDR1 SGHTA, CDR2 FQGNSA. V lost 11 bases and J lost 11; bases outside the gene matches: 21. The CDR3 runs to 16 residues. This CDR3 is CAGSTSGSGGYTEQYC. The CDR3 DNA reads as TGTGCCGGGTCGACTAGCGGGAGTGGTGGATATACGGAGCAGTACTGC.

At least ten counts were recorded for this clonotype. The chain carries TRBV10-2 and TRBJ2-7; no clear D gene. V was trimmed by 0 bases and J by 2 bases, leaving 14 bases between them. The CDR3 contains 16 residues. CDR1 and CDR2 from the germline V gene are WSHSY and SAAADI. The CDR3 nucleotides are TGCGCCAGCAGTGAGTCGGGCAGCCTCGTGACCTACGAGCAGTACTTC. As protein: CASSESGSLVTYEQYF.

This clonotype was counted many times. The chain carries TRBV12-3 or TRBV12-4 and TRBJ2-1; maybe TRBD2 (7 bases). Trimming stripped 1 base from V and 8 bases from J, with 15 bases between. The CDR3 sequence is 15 residues long. The CDR3 nucleotides are TGTGCCAGCAGTTTAGTTCAGGGGACTAAGGATGAGCAGTTCTTC. Its translation: CASSLVQGTKDEQFF.

The sample holds many counts of this clonotype. V and J are TRBV20-1 and TRBJ2-3; 10 bases agree with TRBD2. The CDR3 sequence is 16 residues long. CDR1 is DFQATT and CDR2 is SNEGSKA in the germline V gene (reference sequence). Trimming cost V 0 bases and J 1 base; bases outside gene matches: 4. CDR3 DNA sequence: TGCAGTGCTAGAGATCCACTAGCGGGGCGCACAGATACGCAGTATTTT. It codes for CSARDPLAGRTDTQYF.

Ten or more counts support this clonotype. V usage is TRBV10-1 and J usage is TRBJ2-1; the match to TRBD2 covers 12 bases. This CDR3 is built from 18 residues. Trimming cost V 6 bases and J 0 bases; bases outside gene matches: 9. Germline values: CDR1 WNHNN, CDR2 SYGVQD (reference sequence). The CDR3 DNA reads as TGCGCCAGCAGCCGCGGCGGGACTAGCGGGTTCTCCTACAATGAGCAGTTCTTC. Protein sequence: CASSRGGTSGFSYNEQFF.

This clonotype was counted ten times or more. The gene calls are TRBV10-2 and TRBJ1-5; 9 bases fit TRBD1. The CDR3 consists of 16 residues. In germline, CDR1 is WSHSY, CDR2 SAAADI. The V segment lost 3 bases and the J segment 3 bases; nucleotides outside the gene matches: 6. The CDR3 DNA is TGCGCCAGCAGTGATTTGGGACAGGGTTTCAATCAGCCCCAGCATTTT. The encoded protein is CASSDLGQGFNQPQHF.

This clonotype has only a few counts. The chain is built from TRBV12-3 or TRBV12-4 and TRBJ1-5; the D gene is possibly TRBD1 (6 bases). V dropped 3 bases and J dropped 6 bases, with 12 bases sitting between them. This CDR3 contains 14 residues. CDR3: CASSLRGARQPQHF. The CDR3 DNA reads as TGTGCCAGCAGTTTGCGGGGGGCGCGTCAGCCCCAGCATTTT.

The sample holds many counts of this clonotype. This rearrangement joins TRBV5-5 to TRBJ1-2; 10 positions agree with TRBD1. This CDR3 comprises 14 residues. The germline V gene encodes CDR1 SGHKS and CDR2 YYEKEE (reference sequence). V lost 3 bases to trimming and J lost 7 bases; unmatched junction nucleotides: 6. This chain's CDR3 is CASSSGQGVFGYTF. CDR3 DNA: TGTGCCAGCAGCTCAGGACAGGGGGTCTTTGGCTACACCTTC.